This T cell receptor beta chain stems from a study of T cell changes during pregnancy in multiple sclerosis (dated by TCRdb to the late 2010s). In terms of the full investigation: The study examined how the T cell repertoire changed over the course of pregnancy in women with multiple sclerosis.

Of note for this clone: Its antigen specificity is not known. No much larger clonotype is one base removed from it; base qualities were not supplied.

Libraries were made using the immunoSEQ multiplex PCR assay. In TCRdb, the immuneACCESS table is reduced to in-frame sequences with V and J assigned. These tables do not hold every clone; where another copy was compared, an unresolved V gene accounts for under half, and the others remain unexplained. The sample contains tens of thousands of clones, 85% to 95% of them found a single time. The ten largest clones take up approximately 1% of the sample. The sequencing used peripheral blood, collected in the third trimester of pregnancy. The clonotype comes from a female donor with multiple sclerosis, enrolled in a pregnancy study.

The DNA sequence follows: TGCAGCCACCTAGGGGGCAAAGAGACCCAGTACTTC. This translates into CSHLGGKETQYF. The sequence is built from TRBV29-1 and TRBJ2-5; 7 nucleotides in the junction match TRBD1. From cysteine to phenylalanine, the CDR3 is 12 amino acids long. Here the CDR3 DNA is all that survives: 36 bases in frame from base 1. Via the germline V gene, CDR1 is SQVTM and CDR2 ANQGSEA. V trim: 8 bases; J trim: 3 bases; unmatched bases: 6.